This T cell receptor (beta chain) was sequenced during a study of early T cells in non-severe SARS-CoV-2 infection. In this sample, this clonotype turned up many times. CDR1 and CDR2 from the germline V gene are MDHEN and SYDVKM. The trim removed 6 bases at V and 0 bases at J, leaving 7 bases unmatched. This CDR3 region has 16 residues. TCRdb reprocessed the 5' RACE reads via MiXCR and lists one record per CDR3 protein. Found here are 60,000 or so distinct CDR3 sequences, more than 9.5% of them singletons; the top ten hold more than 7.5%. The receptor comes from an adult who was a healthcare worker with PCR-confirmed SARS-CoV-2 infection or an uninfected control (not recorded which). V is TRBV28 and J is TRBJ1-5; 8 bases are shared with TRBD1. The specimen sequenced was whole blood. CDR3 amino acids: CASSGQGAFSNQPQHF. CDR3 coding DNA: TGTGCCAGCAGCGGCCAGGGGGCATTTAGCAATCAGCCCCAGCATTTT.